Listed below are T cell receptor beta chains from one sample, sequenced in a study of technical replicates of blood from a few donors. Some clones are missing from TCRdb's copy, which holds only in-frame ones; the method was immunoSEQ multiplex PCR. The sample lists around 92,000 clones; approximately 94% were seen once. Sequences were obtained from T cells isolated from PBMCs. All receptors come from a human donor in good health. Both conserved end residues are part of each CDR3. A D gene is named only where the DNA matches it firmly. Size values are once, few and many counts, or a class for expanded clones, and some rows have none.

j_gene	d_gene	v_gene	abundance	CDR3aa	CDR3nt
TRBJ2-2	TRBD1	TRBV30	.	CAWSGQANTGELFF	TGTGCCTGGAGCGGACAGGCTAACACCGGGGAGCTGTTTTTT
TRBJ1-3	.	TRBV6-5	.	CASRTQGGSGNTIYF	TGTGCCAGCAGGACCCAGGGCGGCTCTGGAAACACCATATATTTT
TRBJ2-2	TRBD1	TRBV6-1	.	CASSEGPGTGKINGELFF	TGTGCCAGCAGTGAAGGCCCCGGGACAGGGAAAATAAACGGGGAGCTGTTTTTT
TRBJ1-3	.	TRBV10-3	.	CAINARGSSGNTIYF	TGTGCCATCAACGCAAGGGGGTCCTCTGGAAACACCATATATTTT
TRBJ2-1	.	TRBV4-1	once	CASGTKREIFHEQFF	TGCGCCAGCGGAACTAAAAGGGAGATTTTTCATGAGCAGTTCTTC
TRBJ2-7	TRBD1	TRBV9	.	CASSRGQAGYEQYF	TGTGCCAGCAGCAGGGGACAGGCAGGGTACGAGCAGTACTTC
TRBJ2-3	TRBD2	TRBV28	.	CASSPYGLAGVAKSADTQYF	TGTGCCAGCAGTCCCTACGGACTAGCGGGAGTAGCTAAGAGTGCAGATACGCAGTATTTT
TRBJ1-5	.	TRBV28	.	CASSLPRQPQHF	TGTGCCAGCAGTCTCCCCCGTCAGCCCCAGCATTTT
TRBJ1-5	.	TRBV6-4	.	CASSAQGADSNQPQHF	TGTGCCAGCAGTGCCCAGGGTGCTGATAGCAATCAGCCCCAGCATTTT
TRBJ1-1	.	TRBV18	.	CASSPHRVMNTEAFF	TGTGCCAGCTCACCACACAGGGTAATGAACACTGAAGCTTTCTTT
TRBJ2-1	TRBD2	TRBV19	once	CASSGGTSHNEQFF	TGTGCCAGTAGCGGGGGGACTAGCCACAATGAGCAGTTCTTC
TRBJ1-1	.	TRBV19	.	CASSGQDRTMNTEAFF	TGTGCCAGTAGTGGCCAGGACAGAACCATGAACACTGAAGCTTTCTTT
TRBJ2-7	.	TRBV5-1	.	CASSMDIYSYEQYF	TGCGCCAGCAGCATGGACATTTATTCCTACGAGCAGTACTTC
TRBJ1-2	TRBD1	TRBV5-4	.	CASSFQDRVNGYTF	TGTGCCAGCAGCTTCCAGGACAGGGTGAATGGCTACACCTTC
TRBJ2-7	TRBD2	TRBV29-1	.	CSVDGTSGSYEQYF	TGCAGCGTTGATGGGACTAGCGGCTCCTACGAGCAGTACTTC
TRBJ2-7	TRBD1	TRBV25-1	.	CASSQGTGTYEQYF	TGTGCCAGCAGTCAGGGGACAGGAACCTACGAGCAGTACTTC
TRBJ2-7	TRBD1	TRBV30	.	CAWRKTGAAISYEQYF	TGTGCCTGGAGGAAAACAGGGGCAGCGATTTCCTACGAGCAGTACTTC
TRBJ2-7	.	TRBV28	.	CASLSPDSTYEQYF	TGTGCCAGCCTCTCCCCGGACAGCACCTACGAGCAGTACTTC
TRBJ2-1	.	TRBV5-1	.	CASSLDYGNYNEQFF	TGCGCCAGCAGCCTCGACTATGGCAACTACAATGAGCAGTTCTTC
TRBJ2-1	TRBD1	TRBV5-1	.	CASSPLTGAVNEQFF	TGCGCCAGCAGCCCCCTTACAGGGGCGGTTAATGAGCAGTTCTTC
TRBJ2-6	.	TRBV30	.	CAWSPIGANVLTF	TGTGCCTGGAGCCCCATTGGGGCCAACGTCCTGACTTTC
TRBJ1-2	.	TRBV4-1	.	CASSLNWREAAETYGYTF	TGCGCCAGCAGCCTGAACTGGAGGGAGGCAGCAGAAACCTATGGCTACACCTTC
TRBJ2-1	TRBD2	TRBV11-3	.	CASSLAGGLSSYNEQFF	TGTGCCAGCAGCCTAGCGGGGGGGTTGAGCTCCTACAATGAGCAGTTCTTC
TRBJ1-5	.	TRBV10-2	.	CASRGVYSNQPQHF	TGCGCCAGCAGAGGGGTTTATAGCAATCAGCCCCAGCATTTT
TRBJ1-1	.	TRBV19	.	CASSVARWGVSEAFF	TGTGCCAGTAGTGTGGCTCGTTGGGGGGTCTCTGAAGCTTTCTTT
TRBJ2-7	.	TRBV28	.	CASSLYLEQYF	TGTGCCAGCAGTTTGTATCTCGAGCAGTACTTC
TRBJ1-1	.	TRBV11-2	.	CASSIPGLNTEAFF	TGTGCCAGCAGCATACCGGGTCTGAACACTGAAGCTTTCTTT
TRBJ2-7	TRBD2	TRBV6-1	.	CASSDIRGGEQYF	TGTGCCAGCAGTGACATTCGGGGGGGTGAGCAGTACTTC
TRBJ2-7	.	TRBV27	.	CASSLVRGRVNYEQYF	TGTGCCAGCAGTTTAGTTCGGGGAAGGGTGAACTACGAGCAGTACTTC
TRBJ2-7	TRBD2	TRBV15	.	CATSRDPLAGVLGEQYF	TGTGCCACCAGCAGAGATCCCCTAGCGGGAGTGTTAGGCGAGCAGTACTTC
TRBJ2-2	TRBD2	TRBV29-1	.	CSVGLAGGSNGELFF	TGCAGCGTTGGACTAGCGGGAGGTTCTAACGGGGAGCTGTTTTTT
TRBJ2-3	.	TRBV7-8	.	CASSPTRLTDTQYF	TGTGCCAGCAGCCCTACTAGGCTCACAGATACGCAGTATTTT
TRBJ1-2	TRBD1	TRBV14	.	CASSQLDRYYGYTF	TGTGCCAGCAGCCAATTGGACAGGTACTATGGCTACACCTTC
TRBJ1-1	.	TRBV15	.	CATSREGAYTEAFF	TGTGCCACCAGCAGAGAAGGGGCTTACACTGAAGCTTTCTTT
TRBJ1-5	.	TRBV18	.	CASSEAVLDGNQPQHF	TGTGCCAGCTCAGAGGCAGTCCTAGATGGCAATCAGCCCCAGCATTTT
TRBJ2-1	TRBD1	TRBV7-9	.	CASSPEGLAGTAYNEQFF	TGTGCCAGCAGCCCTGAGGGCTTGGCCGGGACAGCCTACAATGAGCAGTTCTTC
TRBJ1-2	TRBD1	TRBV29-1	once	CSVTRTGDMGYTF	TGCAGCGTTACCCGGACAGGGGATATGGGCTACACCTTC
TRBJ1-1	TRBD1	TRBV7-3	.	CASSLGRTGMNTEAFF	TGTGCCAGCAGCTTAGGCCGGACAGGCATGAACACTGAAGCTTTCTTT
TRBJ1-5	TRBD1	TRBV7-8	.	CASSLALGAGGNQPQHF	TGTGCCAGCAGCTTAGCGCTAGGTGCAGGGGGGAATCAGCCCCAGCATTTT
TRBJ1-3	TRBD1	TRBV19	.	CASKRGGTGGSGNTIYF	TGTGCCAGTAAACGGGGTGGGACAGGTGGATCTGGAAACACCATATATTTT
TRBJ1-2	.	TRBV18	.	CASSPTRGSPHGYTF	TGTGCCAGCTCACCTACTCGGGGGAGCCCGCACGGCTACACCTTC
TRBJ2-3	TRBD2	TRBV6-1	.	CASSEPTSQDTQYF	TGTGCCAGCAGTGAACCGACTAGCCAAGATACGCAGTATTTT
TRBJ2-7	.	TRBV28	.	CASSLLTTGKNSQYF	TGTGCCAGCAGTTTACTTACGACAGGTAAAAACTCGCAGTACTTC
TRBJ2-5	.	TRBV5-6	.	CASSLGRRREETQYF	TGTGCCAGCAGCTTGGGTAGGCGCAGGGAAGAGACCCAGTACTTC
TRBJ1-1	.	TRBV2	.	CASRWETNTEAFF	TGTGCCAGCAGGTGGGAGACGAACACTGAAGCTTTCTTT